The 10 T cell receptor beta chains listed next were all sequenced from one sample in a study of blood T cells in healthy people across ages. A second PCR of 7 to 11 cycles used a sample-barcoded 5' primer and a J-beta primer mix. TCRdb analysed the 5' RACE reads with MiXCR anew, one entry per CDR3 protein. This sample yields 650,000 to 1,000,000 distinct CDR3 sequences, of which about 34% are seen a single time; around 13% belongs to the top ten. The sequencing sample was made of blood. These receptors were collected from a man younger than 35 in good health.

Points on this clonotype: Likely a read error: the CDR3 ends without its conserved phenylalanine or tryptophan. Because the CDR3's place on the DNA is in doubt, the DNA is left out and the CDR3 is given as listed by TCRdb. The chain links TRBV7-2 to TRBJ2-1; the table's TRBD1 call for D was not verified on the DNA. The germline CDR1 and CDR2 sequences are SGHTA and FQGNSA. The CDR3 comprises 16 residues, both ends counted. The CDR3 spells CASSPQQGLVGYTFGS.

For this clonotype: Germline is not matched at one junction end, which may reflect a read error. This chain links TRBV12-3 or TRBV12-4 with TRBJ2-3; D gene ambiguous. CDR3 length: 13 residues. CDR3 nucleotide sequence: TGTGCCTGCAGACCTAGGGTAACAGATACGCAGTATTTT. Its translation: CACRPRVTDTQYF.

In nucleotides, the CDR3 is TGTGCCAGCAGTTACCCGCTAGCGGGGTTTAGCTCCTACGAGCAGTTCTTC. Translating it yields CASSYPLAGFSSYEQFF. The V gene is TRBV6-6, the J gene TRBJ2-1, with 9 bases that match TRBD2. The CDR3 is 17 amino acids. Germline values: CDR1 MNHNY, CDR2 SVGAGI (reference sequence). Trimming took 2 bases from V and 10 from J; bases not matched to a gene: 15.

This rearrangement joins TRBV20-1 to TRBJ1-5, with a weak D call TRBD1 (5 bases). Trimming removed 4 bases from V and 4 bases from J, with 11 bases in between. Per the germline V gene, CDR1 is DFQATT and CDR2 is SNEGSKA (reference sequence). The CDR3 extends over 13 amino acids. CDR3 residues: CSAKETVNQPQHF. CDR3 DNA sequence: TGCAGTGCTAAAGAGACAGTTAATCAGCCCCAGCATTTT.

The chain couples TRBV15 to TRBJ1-1; D gene unclear. CDR1 LNHNV and CDR2 YYDKDF come from the germline V gene (reference sequence). The CDR3 is made up of 13 amino acids. V lost 4 bases and J lost 0, with 6 bases in between. CDR3 nucleotide sequence: TGTGCCACCAGCAAAGGGTTGAACACTGAAGCTTTCTTT. Residues: CATSKGLNTEAFF.

The V gene is TRBV28, the J gene TRBJ1-5; D perhaps matches TRBD1 (5 bases). The DNA end lines up better with TRBJ2-3; the J call may be wrong. This CDR3 has 17 residues. In germline, CDR1 is MDHEN, CDR2 SYDVKM. The CDR3 region is CASSLMTALNSNQPQYF. In nucleotides, the CDR3 is TGTGCCAGCAGCCTTATGACAGCCCTAAATAGCAATCAGCCCCAGTATTTT.

A few counts support this clonotype. V is TRBV7-9 and J is TRBJ1-5; D gene uncertain. Germline V gene lookup returns CDR1 SEHNR and CDR2 FQNEAQ (reference sequence). V gave up 5 bases and J gave up 4 bases, with 12 bases separating them. The CDR3 sequence is 14 residues long. The CDR3 bases are TGTGCCAGCAGCATAATGGGCAAGAATCAGCCCCAGCATTTT. Translating gives CASSIMGKNQPQHF.

This clonotype was seen at least ten times. The V and J genes are TRBV20-1 and TRBJ2-7; no firm D call. The germline CDR1 and CDR2 sequences are DFQATT and SNEGSKA (reference sequence). With 0 bases removed from V and 3 bases from J, the gap between germline ends came to 15 bases. The CDR3 sequence is 15 residues long. DNA for the CDR3: TGCAGTGCTAGAGACCAGACTGCGTCCCACTACGAGCAGTACTTC. This encodes CSARDQTASHYEQYF.

The table lists this clonotype with many counts. This chain connects TRBV2 to TRBJ2-1; a possible D gene is TRBD2 (6 bases). Per germline, CDR1 SNHLY and CDR2 FYNNEI. V gave up 8 bases and J gave up 5 bases, with 13 bases separating them. This CDR3 comprises 13 residues. CDR3 protein: CASLASEDNEQFF. The CDR3 coding sequence is TGTGCCAGCCTAGCTAGCGAGGACAATGAGCAGTTCTTC.

Ten or more counts support this clonotype. V gene TRBV12-3 or TRBV12-4 combines with J gene TRBJ2-3; 11 bases fit TRBD2. The CDR3 runs to 17 residues. The junction had 11 bases not matched to a gene; V was cut back by 1 base and J by 8 bases. The CDR3 is CASSLVVSGTSGGTQYF. CDR3 nucleotides: TGTGCCAGCAGTTTAGTGGTGTCAGGGACTAGCGGCGGTACGCAGTATTTT.